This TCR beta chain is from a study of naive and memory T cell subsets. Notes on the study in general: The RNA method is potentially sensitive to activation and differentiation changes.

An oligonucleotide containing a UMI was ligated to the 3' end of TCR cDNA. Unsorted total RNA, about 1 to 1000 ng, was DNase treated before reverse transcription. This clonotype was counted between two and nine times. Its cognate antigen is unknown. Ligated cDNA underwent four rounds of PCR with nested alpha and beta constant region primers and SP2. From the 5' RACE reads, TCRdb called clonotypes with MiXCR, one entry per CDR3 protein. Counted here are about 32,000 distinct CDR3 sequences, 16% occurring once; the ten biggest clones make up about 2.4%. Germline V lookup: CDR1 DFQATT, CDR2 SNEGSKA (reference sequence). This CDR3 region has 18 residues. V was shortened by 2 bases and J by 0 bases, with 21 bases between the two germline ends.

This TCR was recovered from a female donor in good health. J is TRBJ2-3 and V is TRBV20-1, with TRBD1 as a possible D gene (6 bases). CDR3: CSARKTLQGVISTDTQYF. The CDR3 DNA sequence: TGCAGTGCTAGAAAAACCTTACAGGGAGTGATTAGCACAGATACGCAGTATTTT.